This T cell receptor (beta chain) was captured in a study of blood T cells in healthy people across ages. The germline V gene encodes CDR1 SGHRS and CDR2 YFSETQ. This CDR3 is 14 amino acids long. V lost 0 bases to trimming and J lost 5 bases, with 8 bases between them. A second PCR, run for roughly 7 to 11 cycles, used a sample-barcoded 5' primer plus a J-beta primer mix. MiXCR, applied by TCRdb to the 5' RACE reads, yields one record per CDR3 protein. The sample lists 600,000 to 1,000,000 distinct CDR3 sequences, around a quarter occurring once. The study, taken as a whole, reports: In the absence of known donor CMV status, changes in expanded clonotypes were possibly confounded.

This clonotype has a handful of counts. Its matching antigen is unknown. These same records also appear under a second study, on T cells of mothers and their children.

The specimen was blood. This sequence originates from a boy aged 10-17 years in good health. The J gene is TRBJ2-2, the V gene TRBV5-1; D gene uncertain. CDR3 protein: CASSLEGTTGELFF. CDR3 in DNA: TGCGCCAGCAGCTTGGAGGGTACAACCGGGGAGCTGTTTTTT.